The T cell receptor (beta chain) described here comes from a study of shared clonotypes between healthy human individuals. The CDR3 consists of 14 residues. CDR1 is SGHNT and CDR2 is YYREEE in the germline V gene (reference sequence). V lost 1 base and J lost 0, with 6 bases in between. Naive CD8 populations comprised CD45RO-negative cells positively selected for CCR7, excluding terminally differentiated effector memory CD45RA+ cells. Across several immunoSEQ plates, the genomic DNA of each subset was split evenly. The data were produced by immunoSEQ multiplex PCR, yet TCRdb's version contains in-frame clones alone and is incomplete. The sample lists around 650,000 clones, 90% to 97% occurring once.

The source is a woman aged 25-40 years in good health. The specimen sequenced was naive CD8+ T cells sorted from blood. This chain uses TRBV5-4 with TRBJ2-3; unclear D gene. CDR3 loop: CASSLRVSTDTQYF. The DNA of the CDR3 is TGTGCCAGCAGCTTGAGGGTTAGCACAGATACGCAGTATTTT.